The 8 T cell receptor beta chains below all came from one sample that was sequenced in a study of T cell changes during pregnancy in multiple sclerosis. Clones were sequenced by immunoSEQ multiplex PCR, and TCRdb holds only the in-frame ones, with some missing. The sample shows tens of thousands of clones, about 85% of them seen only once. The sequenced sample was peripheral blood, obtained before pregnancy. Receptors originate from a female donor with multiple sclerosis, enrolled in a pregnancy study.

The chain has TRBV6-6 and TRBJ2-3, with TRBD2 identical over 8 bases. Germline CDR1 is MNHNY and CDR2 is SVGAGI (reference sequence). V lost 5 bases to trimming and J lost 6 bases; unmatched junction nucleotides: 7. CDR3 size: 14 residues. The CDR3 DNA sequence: TGTGCCAGCAGTCCCCGTAGCGGGATTGATACGCAGTATTTT. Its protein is CASSPRSGIDTQYF.

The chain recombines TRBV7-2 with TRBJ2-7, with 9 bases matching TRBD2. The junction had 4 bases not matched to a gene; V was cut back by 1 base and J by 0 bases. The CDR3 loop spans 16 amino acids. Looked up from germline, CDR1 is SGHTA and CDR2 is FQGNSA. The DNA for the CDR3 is TGTGCCAGCAGCTTAGAAGGCGGGGGGGCCTCCTACGAGCAGTACTTC. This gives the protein CASSLEGGGASYEQYF.

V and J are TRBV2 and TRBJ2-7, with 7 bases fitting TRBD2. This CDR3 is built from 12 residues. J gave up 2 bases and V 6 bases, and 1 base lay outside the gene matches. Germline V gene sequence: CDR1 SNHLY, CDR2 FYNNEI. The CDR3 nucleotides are TGTGCCAGCAGCAGCGGGACCTACGAGCAGTACTTC. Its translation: CASSSGTYEQYF.

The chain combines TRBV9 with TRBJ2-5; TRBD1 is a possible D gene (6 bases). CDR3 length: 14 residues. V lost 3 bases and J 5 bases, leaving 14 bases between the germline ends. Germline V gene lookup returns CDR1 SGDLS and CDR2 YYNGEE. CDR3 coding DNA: TGTGCCAGCAGCGCCGGGTCAAGGGGGGAGACCCAGTACTTC. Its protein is CASSAGSRGETQYF.

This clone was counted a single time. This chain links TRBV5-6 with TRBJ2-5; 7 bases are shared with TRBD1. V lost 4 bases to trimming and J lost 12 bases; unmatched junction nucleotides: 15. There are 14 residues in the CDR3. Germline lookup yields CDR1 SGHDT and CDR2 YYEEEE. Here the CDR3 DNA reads TGTGCCAGCAGCCCGGGACAGCTTATTGGGCGTGAGTACTTC. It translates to CASSPGQLIGREYF. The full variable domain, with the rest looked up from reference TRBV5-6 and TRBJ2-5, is DAGVTQSPTHLIKTRGQQVTLRCSPKSGHDTVSWYQQALGQGPQFIFQYYEEEERQRGNFPDRFSGHQFPNYSSELNVNALLLGDSALYLCASSPGQLIGREYFGPGTRLLVL.

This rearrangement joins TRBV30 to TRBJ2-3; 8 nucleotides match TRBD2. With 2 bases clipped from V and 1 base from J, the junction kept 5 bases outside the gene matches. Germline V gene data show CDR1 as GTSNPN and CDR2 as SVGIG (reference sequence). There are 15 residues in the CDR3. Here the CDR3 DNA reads TGTGCCTGGAGTATGGGTAGCGGGGGCACAGATACGCAGTATTTT. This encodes CAWSMGSGGTDTQYF.

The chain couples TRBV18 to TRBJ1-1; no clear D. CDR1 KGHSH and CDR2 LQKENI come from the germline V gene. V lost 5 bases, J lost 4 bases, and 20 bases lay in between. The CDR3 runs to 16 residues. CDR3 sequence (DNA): TGTGCCAGCTCAACTTCGCCCGTTTCCGCGGGCACTGAAGCTTTCTTT. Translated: CASSTSPVSAGTEAFF.

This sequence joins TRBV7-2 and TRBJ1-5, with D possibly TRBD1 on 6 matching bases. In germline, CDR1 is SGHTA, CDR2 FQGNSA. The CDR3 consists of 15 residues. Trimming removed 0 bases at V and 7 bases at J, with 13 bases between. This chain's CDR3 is CASSLAWGPEQPQHF. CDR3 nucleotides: TGTGCCAGCAGCTTAGCTTGGGGGCCGGAACAGCCCCAGCATTTT.